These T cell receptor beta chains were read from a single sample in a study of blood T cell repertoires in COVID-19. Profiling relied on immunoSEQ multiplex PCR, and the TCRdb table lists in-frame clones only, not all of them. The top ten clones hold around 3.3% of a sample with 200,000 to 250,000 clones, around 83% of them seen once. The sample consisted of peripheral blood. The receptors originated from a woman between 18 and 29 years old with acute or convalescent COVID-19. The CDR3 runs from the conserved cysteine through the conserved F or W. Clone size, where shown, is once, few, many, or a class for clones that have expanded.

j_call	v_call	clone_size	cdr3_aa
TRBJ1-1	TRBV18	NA	CASSPPGTRRLNTEAFF
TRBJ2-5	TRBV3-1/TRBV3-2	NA	CASSPGGQKETQYF
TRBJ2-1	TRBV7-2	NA	CASSPPRQGATEQFF
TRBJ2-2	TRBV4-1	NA	CASSQDNSGRLGLNTGELFF
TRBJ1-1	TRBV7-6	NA	CASTPSPGQSDTEAFF
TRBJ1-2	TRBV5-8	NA	CASSDGTGTYGYTF
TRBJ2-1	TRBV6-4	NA	CASSPGQGANEQFF
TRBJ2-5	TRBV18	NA	CASSPPTSGRKETQYF
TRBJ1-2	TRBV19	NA	CASSPNRDGYTF
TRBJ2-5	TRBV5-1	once	CASSPIRATQETQYF
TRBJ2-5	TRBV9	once	CASSVGGGVTQETQYF
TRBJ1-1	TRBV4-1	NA	CASSLHQGVNTEAFF
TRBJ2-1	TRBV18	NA	CASSRWDRDYNEQFF
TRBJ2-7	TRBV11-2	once	CASSSLQGLAGEQYF
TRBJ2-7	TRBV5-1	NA	CASSLSTSGISSYEQYF
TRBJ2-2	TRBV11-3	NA	CASSLDRSGTTGELFF
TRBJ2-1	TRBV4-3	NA	CASSQGRRSSYNEQFF
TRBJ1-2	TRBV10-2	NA	CASRDGTGGNYGYTF
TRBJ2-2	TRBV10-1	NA	CASSLTSGRTGELFF
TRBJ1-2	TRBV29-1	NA	CSVSQENNYGYTF
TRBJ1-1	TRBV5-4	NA	CASSLGDIEAFF
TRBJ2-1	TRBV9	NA	CASSAQGYNEQFF
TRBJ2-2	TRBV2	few	CATGSPGELFF
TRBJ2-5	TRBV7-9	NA	CASSLGGGTSGEETQYF
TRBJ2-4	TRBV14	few	CASSPGLASNIQYF
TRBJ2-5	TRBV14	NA	CASSQVGTGIQETQYF
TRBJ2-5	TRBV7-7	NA	CASSAGRAETQYF
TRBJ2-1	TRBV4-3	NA	CASSQDLAPSGAYNEQFF
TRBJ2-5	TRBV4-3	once	CASSQGPGVGETQYF
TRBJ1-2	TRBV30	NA	CAWVRDSQDYGYTF
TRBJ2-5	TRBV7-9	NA	CASSSEAIRETQYF
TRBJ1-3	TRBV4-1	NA	CASSPDRTGVFSGNTIYF
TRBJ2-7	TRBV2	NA	CASSGQGAFYEQYF
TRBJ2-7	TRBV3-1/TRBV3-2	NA	CASSQGFGALAYEQYF
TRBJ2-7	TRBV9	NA	CASSVGDGLAANYEQYF
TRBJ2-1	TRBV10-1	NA	CASSGSRRTSGRNEQFF
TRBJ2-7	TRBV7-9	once	CASSHTQAYEQYF
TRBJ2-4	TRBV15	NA	CATSRGGQGAKNIQYF
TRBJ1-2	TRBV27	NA	CASSPQTNYGYTF
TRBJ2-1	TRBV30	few	CALTVSYNEQFF